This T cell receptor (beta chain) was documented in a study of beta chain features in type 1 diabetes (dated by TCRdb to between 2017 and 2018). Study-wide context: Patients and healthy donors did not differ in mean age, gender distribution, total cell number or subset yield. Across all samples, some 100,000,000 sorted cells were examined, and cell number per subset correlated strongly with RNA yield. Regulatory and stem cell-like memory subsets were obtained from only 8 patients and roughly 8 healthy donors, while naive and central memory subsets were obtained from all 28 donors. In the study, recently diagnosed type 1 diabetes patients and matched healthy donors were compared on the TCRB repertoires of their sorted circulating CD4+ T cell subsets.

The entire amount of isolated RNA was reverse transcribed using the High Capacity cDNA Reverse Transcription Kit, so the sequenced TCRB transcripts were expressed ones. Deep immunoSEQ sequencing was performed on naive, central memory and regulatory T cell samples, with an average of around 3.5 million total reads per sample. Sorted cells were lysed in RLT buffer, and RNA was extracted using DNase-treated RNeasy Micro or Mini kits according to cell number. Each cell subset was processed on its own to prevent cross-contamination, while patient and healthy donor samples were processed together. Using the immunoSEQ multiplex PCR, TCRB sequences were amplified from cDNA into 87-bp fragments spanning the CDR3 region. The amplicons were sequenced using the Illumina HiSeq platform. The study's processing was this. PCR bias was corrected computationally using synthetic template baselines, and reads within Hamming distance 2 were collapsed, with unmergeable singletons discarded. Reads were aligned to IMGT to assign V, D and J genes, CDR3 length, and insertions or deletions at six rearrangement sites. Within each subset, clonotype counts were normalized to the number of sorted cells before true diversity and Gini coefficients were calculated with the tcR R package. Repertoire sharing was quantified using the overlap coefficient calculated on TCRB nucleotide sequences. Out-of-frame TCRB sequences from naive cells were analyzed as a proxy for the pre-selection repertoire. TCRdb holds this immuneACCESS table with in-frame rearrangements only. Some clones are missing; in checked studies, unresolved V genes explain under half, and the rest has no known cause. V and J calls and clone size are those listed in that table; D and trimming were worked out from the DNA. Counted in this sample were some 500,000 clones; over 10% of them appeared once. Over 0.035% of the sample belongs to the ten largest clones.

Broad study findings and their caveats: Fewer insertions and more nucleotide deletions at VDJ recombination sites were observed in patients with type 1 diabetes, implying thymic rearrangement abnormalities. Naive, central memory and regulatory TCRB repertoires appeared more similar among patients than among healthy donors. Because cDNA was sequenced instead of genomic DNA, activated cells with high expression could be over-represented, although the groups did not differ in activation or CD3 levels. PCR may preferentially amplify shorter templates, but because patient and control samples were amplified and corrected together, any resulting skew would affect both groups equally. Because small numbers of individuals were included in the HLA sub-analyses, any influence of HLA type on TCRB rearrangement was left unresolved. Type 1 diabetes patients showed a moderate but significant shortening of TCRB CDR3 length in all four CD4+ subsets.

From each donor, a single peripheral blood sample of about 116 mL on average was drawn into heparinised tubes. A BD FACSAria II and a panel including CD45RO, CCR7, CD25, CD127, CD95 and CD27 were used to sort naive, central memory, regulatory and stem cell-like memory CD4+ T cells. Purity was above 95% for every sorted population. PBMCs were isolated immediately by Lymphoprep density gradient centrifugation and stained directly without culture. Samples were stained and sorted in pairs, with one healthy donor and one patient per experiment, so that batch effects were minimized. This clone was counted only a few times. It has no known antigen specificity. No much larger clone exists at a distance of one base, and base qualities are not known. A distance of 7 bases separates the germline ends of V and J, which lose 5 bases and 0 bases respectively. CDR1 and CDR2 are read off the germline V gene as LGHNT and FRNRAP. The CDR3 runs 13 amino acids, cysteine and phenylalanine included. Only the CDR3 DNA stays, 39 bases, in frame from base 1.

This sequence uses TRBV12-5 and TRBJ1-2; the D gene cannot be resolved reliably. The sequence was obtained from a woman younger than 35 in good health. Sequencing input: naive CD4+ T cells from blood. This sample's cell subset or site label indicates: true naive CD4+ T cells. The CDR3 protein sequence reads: CASGTTANYGYTF. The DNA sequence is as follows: TGTGCTAGTGGTACCACTGCTAACTATGGCTACACCTTC. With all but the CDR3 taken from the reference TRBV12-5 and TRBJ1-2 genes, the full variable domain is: DARVTQTPRHKVTEMGQEVTMRCQPILGHNTVFWYRQTMMQGLELLAYFRNRAPLDDSGMPKDRFSAEMPDATLATLKIQPSEPRDSAVYFCASGTTANYGYTFGSGTRLTVV.